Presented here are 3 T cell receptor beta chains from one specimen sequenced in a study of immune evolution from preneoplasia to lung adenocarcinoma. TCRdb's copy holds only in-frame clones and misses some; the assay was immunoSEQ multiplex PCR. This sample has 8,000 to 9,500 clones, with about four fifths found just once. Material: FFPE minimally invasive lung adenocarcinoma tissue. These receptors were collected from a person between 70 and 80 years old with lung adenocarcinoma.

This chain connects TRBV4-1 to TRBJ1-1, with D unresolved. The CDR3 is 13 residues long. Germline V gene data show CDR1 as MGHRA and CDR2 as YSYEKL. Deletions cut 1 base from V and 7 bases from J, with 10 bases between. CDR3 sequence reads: CASSQAETNEAFF. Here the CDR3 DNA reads TGCGCCAGCAGCCAAGCGGAGACAAATGAAGCTTTCTTT.

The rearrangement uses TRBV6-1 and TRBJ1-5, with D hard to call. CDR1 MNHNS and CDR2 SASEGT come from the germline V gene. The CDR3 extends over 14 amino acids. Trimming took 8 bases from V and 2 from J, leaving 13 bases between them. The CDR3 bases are TGTGCCAGCGTTTTTGGCAGCGGCAATCAGCCCCAGCATTTT. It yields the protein CASVFGSGNQPQHF.

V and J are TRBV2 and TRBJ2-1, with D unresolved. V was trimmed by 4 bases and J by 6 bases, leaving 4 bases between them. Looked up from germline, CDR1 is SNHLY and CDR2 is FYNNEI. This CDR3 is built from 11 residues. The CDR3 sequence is CASSGVNEQFF. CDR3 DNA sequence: TGTGCCAGCAGTGGGGTCAATGAGCAGTTCTTC.